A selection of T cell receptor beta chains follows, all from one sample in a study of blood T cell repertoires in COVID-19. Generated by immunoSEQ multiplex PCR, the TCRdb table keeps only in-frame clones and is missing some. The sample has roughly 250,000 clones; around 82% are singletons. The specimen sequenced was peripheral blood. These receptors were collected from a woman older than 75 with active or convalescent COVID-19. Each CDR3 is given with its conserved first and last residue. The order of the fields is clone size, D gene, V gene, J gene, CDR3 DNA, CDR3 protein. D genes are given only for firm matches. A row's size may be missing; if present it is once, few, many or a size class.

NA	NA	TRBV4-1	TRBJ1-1	TGCGCCAGCAGCCAAGCGGTAATGAACACTGAAGCTTTCTTT	CASSQAVMNTEAFF
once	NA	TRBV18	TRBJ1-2	TGTGCCAGCTCACCGTTGGGGGAGGCTGGCTACACCTTC	CASSPLGEAGYTF
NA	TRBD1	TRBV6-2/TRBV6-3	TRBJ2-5	TGTGCCAGCAGCCGACAGGGTGGGGAGACCCAGTACTTC	CASSRQGGETQYF
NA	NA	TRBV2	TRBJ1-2	TGTGCCAGCTTCTTCACCGGGGGGGATGGCTACACCTTC	CASFFTGGDGYTF
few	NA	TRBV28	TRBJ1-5	TGTGCCAGCAGTTACCCTTCCAGGGTTGAGCCCCAGCATTTT	CASSYPSRVEPQHF
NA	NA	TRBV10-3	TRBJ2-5	TGTGCCATCAGTGAGTCGACTCGGGAAGAGACCCAGTACTTC	CAISESTREETQYF
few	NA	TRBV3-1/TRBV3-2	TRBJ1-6	TGTGCCAGCAGCCCAACTGCACCACCGAATTCACCCCTCCACTTT	CASSPTAPPNSPLHF
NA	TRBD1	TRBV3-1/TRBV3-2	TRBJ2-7	TGTGCCAGCAGCCAAGGGTGGACAGGGATGCACGAGCAGTACTTC	CASSQGWTGMHEQYF
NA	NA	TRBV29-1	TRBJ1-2	TGCAGCGTTGGGGGGGGCGCTAACTATGGCTACACCTTC	CSVGGGANYGYTF
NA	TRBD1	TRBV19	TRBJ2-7	TGTGCCAGTAGCAAGGGACAGGCACGGAACGAGCAGTACTTC	CASSKGQARNEQYF
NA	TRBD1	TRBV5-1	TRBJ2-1	TGCGCCAGCAGCCCCAGGGGACAGGGGAGGGACCTCAATGAGCAGTTCTTC	CASSPRGQGRDLNEQFF
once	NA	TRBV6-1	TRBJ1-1	TGTGCCAGCAGTGAATTCGGGGGTGTCGGCACTGAAGCTTTCTTT	CASSEFGGVGTEAFF
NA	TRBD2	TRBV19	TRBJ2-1	TGTGCCAGTAGGGGGACTAGCGGAATAACTCCTCTCAATGAGCAGTTCTTC	CASRGTSGITPLNEQFF
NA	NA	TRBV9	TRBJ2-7	TGTGCCAGCAGCGTAGGACGGGAGTACGAGCAGTACTTC	CASSVGREYEQYF
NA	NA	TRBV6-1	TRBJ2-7	TGTGCCAGCAGTGACAGTAGGGGCTACGAGCAGTACTTC	CASSDSRGYEQYF
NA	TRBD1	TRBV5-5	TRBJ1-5	TGTGCCAGCAGCTTATCCGGGACAGGTAGCAATCAGCCCCAGCATTTT	CASSLSGTGSNQPQHF
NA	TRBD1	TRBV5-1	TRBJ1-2	TGCGCCAGCAGCTCAAACAGGGGGCAGAGGAATGGCTACACCTTC	CASSSNRGQRNGYTF
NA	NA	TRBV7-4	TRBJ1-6	TGTGCCAGCAGCCCGATTTTCGGGAGCCCATTGGGACCCCTCCACTTT	CASSPIFGSPLGPLHF
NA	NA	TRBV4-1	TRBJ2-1	TGCGCCAGCAGCCAAGCCATTACGGTCAATGAGCAGTTCTTC	CASSQAITVNEQFF
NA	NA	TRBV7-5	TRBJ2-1	TGTGTCAGAAGCGTCGCCCCCTTGGGACAGGGGGCGCGGAATGAGCAGTTCTTC	CVRSVAPLGQGARNEQFF
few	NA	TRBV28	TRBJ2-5	TGTGCCAGCAGTTTCCCCTCCTACGGGGGGCGCGTCGAGACCCAGTACTTC	CASSFPSYGGRVETQYF
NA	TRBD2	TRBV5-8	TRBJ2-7	TGTGCCAGCAGCTTGAAGGGCGGGAGGGCCATTTACGAGCAGTACTTC	CASSLKGGRAIYEQYF
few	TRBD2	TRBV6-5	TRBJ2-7	TGTGCCACCCAAGCGGGAGGCTCCTACGAGCAGTACTTC	CATQAGGSYEQYF
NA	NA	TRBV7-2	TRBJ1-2	TGTGCCAGCAGCTCATACACGACTAACTATGGCTACACCTTC	CASSSYTTNYGYTF
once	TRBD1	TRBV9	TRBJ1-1	TGTGCCAGCAGCAACGACAGGGGAGGGAACACTGAAGCTTTCTTT	CASSNDRGGNTEAFF